This T cell receptor (beta chain) derives from a study of blood T cell repertoires in COVID-19. Germline V gene lookup returns CDR1 LNHDA and CDR2 SQIVND (reference sequence). There are 18 residues in the CDR3. V lost 5 bases to trimming and J lost 3 bases; unmatched junction nucleotides: 13. Original processing notes: Reference gene primer amplification in the assay estimated nucleated cell counts. Assay: immunoSEQ multiplex PCR; the TCRdb copy retains only in-frame clones and omits some. D and trimming were read from the DNA, whereas the V and J calls and clone size are those reported in that table. The table records 55,000 to 65,000 clones, more than 75% of them present only once.

Sequencing input: peripheral blood. The TCR originated in a human donor in a cohort sampled during active COVID-19. The gene calls are TRBV19 and TRBJ1-4; 9 bases fit TRBD1. The CDR3 region is CASSPGTGRVYANEKLFF. The DNA for the CDR3 is TGTGCCAGTAGTCCAGGGACAGGGAGAGTCTACGCTAATGAAAAACTGTTTTTT. Combining the CDR3 with reference TRBV19 and TRBJ1-4 gives the whole variable domain DGGITQSPKYLFRKEGQNVTLSCEQNLNHDAMYWYRQDPGQGLRLIYYSQIVNDFQKGDIAEGYSVSREKKESFPLTVTSAQKNPTAFYLCASSPGTGRVYANEKLFFGSGTQLSVL.